This TCR beta chain comes out of a study of cytotoxic CD8 clonotypes in ibrutinib-treated CLL. The CDR3 runs to 18 residues. Looked up from germline, CDR1 is SGHTA and CDR2 is FQGNSA. V was clipped by 2 bases and J by 2 bases, with 20 bases between them. TCRdb's copy holds only in-frame clones and misses some; the assay was immunoSEQ multiplex PCR. The sample contains some 7,000 clones, around 80% of which appear only once. The chain has TRBV7-2 and TRBJ2-3, with D perhaps TRBD1 or TRBD2 (5 bases each). This receptor was taken from a human donor with chronic lymphocytic leukemia. Sequencing was performed on PBMCs, taken before ibrutinib treatment. The CDR3 sequence is CASSLRGRLTTNTDTQYF. The CDR3 nucleotides are TGTGCCAGCAGCTTAAGGGGTAGACTAACTACCAACACAGATACGCAGTATTTT.